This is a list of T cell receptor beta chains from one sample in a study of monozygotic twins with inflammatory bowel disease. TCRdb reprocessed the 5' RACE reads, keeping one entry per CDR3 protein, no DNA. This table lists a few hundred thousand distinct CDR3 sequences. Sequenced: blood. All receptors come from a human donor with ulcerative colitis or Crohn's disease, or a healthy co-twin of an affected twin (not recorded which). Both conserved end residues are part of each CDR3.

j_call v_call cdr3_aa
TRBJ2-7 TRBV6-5 CASSYSTRGQGEQYF
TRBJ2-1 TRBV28 CASRFGTAEVGYDEQFF
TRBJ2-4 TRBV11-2 CASSLDVGTNIQYF
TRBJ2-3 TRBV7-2 CASSLTLAGVDTQYF
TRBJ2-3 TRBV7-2 CASSTFSTDTQYF
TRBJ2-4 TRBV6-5 CASSYSGAKNIQYF
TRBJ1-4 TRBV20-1 CSASRPGDYEKLFF
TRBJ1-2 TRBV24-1 CATSAHSGGLSGYTF
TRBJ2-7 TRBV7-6 CASSSSTSGGEEQYF
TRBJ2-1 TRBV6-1 CASTYVPPGTWQFF
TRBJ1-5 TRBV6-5 CASSTRGEGNQPQHF
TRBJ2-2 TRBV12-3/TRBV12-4 CASRERTGGNTGELFF
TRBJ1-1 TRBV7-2 CASSFGDRNTEAFF
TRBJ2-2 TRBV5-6 CASSLLGRVAGELFF
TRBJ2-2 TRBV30 CAWSRQGGTGELFF
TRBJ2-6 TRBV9 CASSAGQGRSGANVLTF
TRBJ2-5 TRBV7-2 CASSSRGRLETQYF